This paragraph reports one TCR beta chain. This likely comes from a read error, as the CDR3 has no conserved phenylalanine or tryptophan at its end. This entry belongs to a study of blood T cells in healthy people across ages. Then a second PCR, running roughly 7 to 11 cycles, was carried out with a sample-barcoded 5' primer and a J-beta primer mix. Using its own MiXCR run on the 5' RACE reads, TCRdb lists one record per CDR3 protein. Of 600,000 or so distinct CDR3 sequences listed, 25% to 30% are singletons. Germline V CDR1 and CDR2: MDHEN, SYDVKM. V lost 1 base, J lost 9 bases, and 12 bases lay in between. CDR3 length equals 13 residues.

The chain combines TRBV28 with TRBJ1-1; D is unresolved. This receptor was identified in a woman aged 80 or over in good health. Material: blood. This chain's CDR3 is CASSLLGLQKAFC. The CDR3 DNA is TGTGCCAGCAGTTTATTAGGGTTGCAGAAAGCTTTCTGT.